Listed here are 32 T cell receptor beta chains from one sample, sequenced in a study of T cells in localized non-small cell lung cancer. Sequenced by immunoSEQ multiplex PCR; TCRdb stores in-frame clones only, minus some. The sample consists of 43,000 or so clones, about 91% of them appearing once. This specimen consisted of PBMCs, obtained before any cancer treatment. Source of these receptors: a woman aged 40 to 75 with stage II lung adenocarcinoma.

The chain is built from TRBV5-6 and TRBJ2-4; 10 positions match TRBD2. The CDR3 sequence is 14 residues long. Germline values: CDR1 SGHDT, CDR2 YYEEEE. The junction had 3 bases not matched to a gene; V was cut back by 1 base and J by 8 bases. The CDR3 protein is CASSLTSGRDIQYF. CDR3 DNA sequence: TGTGCCAGCAGCTTGACAAGCGGGAGGGACATTCAGTACTTC.

V is TRBV15 and J is TRBJ2-3, with TRBD2 as a possible D gene (6 bases). The CDR3 loop spans 13 amino acids. The germline CDR1 and CDR2 sequences are LNHNV and YYDKDF (reference sequence). V gave up 8 bases and J gave up 7 bases, with 16 bases separating them. The CDR3 spells CATAGYGPNTQYF. As DNA, the CDR3 is TGTGCCACCGCGGGGTATGGGCCCAATACGCAGTATTTT.

V and J are TRBV6-5 and TRBJ2-7, with 11 bases that match TRBD1. CDR3 length: 14 residues. Trimming removed 10 bases from V and 0 bases from J; junction bases left unmatched: 5. Looked up from germline, CDR1 is MNHEY and CDR2 is SVGAGI. The CDR3: CAITGTGGSYEQYF. CDR3 coding DNA: TGTGCCATCACCGGGACAGGGGGCTCCTACGAGCAGTACTTC.

The genes are TRBV6-5 and TRBJ2-7; 7 bases line up with TRBD2. This CDR3 has 15 amino acids. Losses at the gene ends were 4 bases for V and 0 bases for J; bases not matched to a gene: 6. Germline V lookup: CDR1 MNHEY, CDR2 SVGAGI. In DNA, the CDR3 is TGTGCCAGCAGTTTCAGCGGGGATTTCTCCTACGAGCAGTACTTC. Protein: CASSFSGDFSYEQYF.

The chain has TRBV28 and TRBJ2-7; TRBD2 is a possible D gene (6 bases). The ends were cut back, 8 bases at V and 6 bases at J, with 14 bases in the middle. The length of the CDR3 is 12 residues. CDR1 MDHEN and CDR2 SYDVKM come from the germline V gene. CDR3 DNA sequence: TGTGCCAGCTCCTATTGGGGAGGCGAGCAGTACTTC. It yields the protein CASSYWGGEQYF. Full variable domain (outside the CDR3, taken from reference TRBV28 and TRBJ2-7): DVKVTQSSRYLVKRTGEKVFLECVQDMDHENMFWYRQDPGLGLRLIYFSYDVKMKEKGDIPEGYSVSREKKERFSLILESASTNQTSMYLCASSYWGGEQYFGPGTRLTVT.

The chain joins TRBV5-4 to TRBJ1-1; possible D gene TRBD1, 5 bases. Germline CDR1 is SGHNT and CDR2 is YYREEE (reference sequence). V shed 0 bases and J shed 0 bases, with 12 bases lying between them. The CDR3 runs 16 residues. The CDR3 is CASSLGGSILNTEAFF. The CDR3 coding sequence is TGTGCCAGCAGCTTGGGGGGGTCAATCCTGAACACTGAAGCTTTCTTT.

This chain joins TRBV18 and TRBJ2-6; D may be TRBD1 or TRBD2 (5 bases each). Germline-derived CDR1 and CDR2 are KGHSH and LQKENI. CDR3 length: 18 amino acids. Trimming stripped 3 bases from V and 2 bases from J, with 17 bases between. The CDR3 sequence: CASSPDVPGPAGANVLTF. The CDR3 bases are TGTGCCAGCTCACCTGACGTCCCGGGACCTGCTGGGGCCAACGTCCTGACTTTC.

The CDR3 here is CARIPPGQELSSYNSPLHF. DNA of the CDR3: TGTGCCAGGATCCCCCCCGGTCAGGAACTGAGCTCCTATAATTCACCCCTCCACTTT. The chain has TRBV13 and TRBJ1-6; the D is unclear. Trimming removed 9 bases from V and 0 bases from J, with 24 bases in between. Germline loops: CDR1 PRHDT, CDR2 FYEKMQ (reference sequence). The CDR3 is 19 amino acids.

This chain joins TRBV11-2 and TRBJ2-7; the D is unclear. With 5 bases removed from V and 1 base from J, the gap between germline ends came to 15 bases. Germline lookup yields CDR1 SGHAT and CDR2 FQNNGV. This CDR3 is built from 15 residues. The CDR3 coding sequence is TGTGCCAGCAGCGCTGGGTCAGGACCTTCCTACGAGCAGTACTTC. This codes for CASSAGSGPSYEQYF. The variable domain in full, with the rest retrieved from reference TRBV11-2 and TRBJ2-7, is EAGVAQSPRYKIIEKRQSVAFWCNPISGHATLYWYQQILGQGPKLLIQFQNNGVVDDSQLPKDRFSAERLKGVDSTLKIQPAKLEDSAVYLCASSAGSGPSYEQYFGPGTRLTVT.

This chain connects TRBV6-1 to TRBJ2-2; D may be TRBD1 (6 bases). CDR1 is MNHNS, CDR2 SASEGT, per germline. V was shortened by 2 bases and J by 9 bases, with 10 bases between the two germline ends. This CDR3 has 13 residues. The CDR3 sequence: CASSESRDRELFF. CDR3 bases: TGTGCCAGCAGTGAAAGCCGGGACAGGGAGCTGTTTTTT.

The chain couples TRBV28 to TRBJ2-5, with TRBD1 identical over 9 bases. The CDR3 loop spans 13 amino acids. CDR1 is MDHEN and CDR2 is SYDVKM in the germline V gene. J gave up 7 bases and V 5 bases, and 5 bases lay outside the gene matches. CDR3 sequence reads: CASSHRGQVTQYF. The CDR3 nucleotides read TGTGCCAGCAGTCACAGGGGGCAGGTGACCCAGTACTTC.

The V and J genes are TRBV15 and TRBJ1-2; 7 nucleotides agree with TRBD1. The V gene end was trimmed by 2 bases and the J gene end by 8 bases; junction bases not matched to a gene: 5. In germline, CDR1 is LNHNV, CDR2 YYDKDF (reference sequence). The CDR3 is 13 residues long. The CDR3 DNA follows: TGTGCCACCAGCAGATGGGACAGCGAGGGCTACACCTTC. Translation gives CATSRWDSEGYTF.

The chain couples TRBV5-1 to TRBJ2-7; D may be TRBD1 (5 bases). The CDR3 runs to 15 residues. From germline, CDR1 is SGHRS and CDR2 YFSETQ. The V end was cut by 6 bases, the J end by 2 bases, with 18 bases between. CDR3 loop: CASTPLGQRAYEQYF. The CDR3 DNA sequence: TGCGCCAGCACCCCACTGGGGCAGCGAGCCTACGAGCAGTACTTC.

The chain couples TRBV28 to TRBJ1-2; D unclear. There are 15 residues in the CDR3. Trimming removed 6 bases at V and 1 base at J, with 15 bases between. Germline-derived CDR1 and CDR2 are MDHEN and SYDVKM. In nucleotides, the CDR3 is TGTGCCAGCAGGCGAAGCGGGGAAGGTAACTATGGCTACACCTTC. This codes for CASRRSGEGNYGYTF.

This chain uses TRBV25-1 with TRBJ1-1; TRBD1 aligns across 8 bases. Germline-derived CDR1 and CDR2 are MGHDK and SYGVNS. CDR3 length: 14 amino acids. The ends lost 6 bases at V and 3 bases at J; junction bases unmatched: 6. The CDR3 sequence is CASSRGQGDTEAFF. CDR3 nucleotides: TGTGCCAGCAGCAGGGGGCAAGGTGACACTGAAGCTTTCTTT.

J is TRBJ1-1 and V is TRBV5-1; D uncertain. Germline CDR1 and CDR2: SGHRS and YFSETQ. Deletions cut 2 bases from V and 1 base from J, with 6 bases between. The CDR3 is made up of 13 amino acids. The CDR3 nucleotides read TGCGCCAGCAGCTTCTTACAGAACACTGAAGCTTTCTTT. The encoded protein is CASSFLQNTEAFF.

V usage is TRBV6-1 and J usage is TRBJ1-3; TRBD1 might be the D (5 bases). Trimming shortened V by 0 bases and J by 4 bases, and 16 bases separated the two germline ends. This CDR3 contains 17 residues. Germline CDR1 reads MNHNS; CDR2 reads SASEGT. The CDR3 spells CASSEAVHGTRGNTIYF. In nucleotides, the CDR3 is TGTGCCAGCAGTGAAGCTGTACATGGGACGAGGGGAAACACCATATATTTT.

This chain's CDR3 is CASSLRGREEKLFF. The CDR3 region has the DNA TGTGCCAGCAGCCTCAGGGGGCGGGAGGAAAAACTGTTTTTT. This chain links TRBV28 with TRBJ1-4; 8 bases line up with TRBD1. Germline assignment: CDR1 MDHEN and CDR2 SYDVKM. V was pared by 6 bases and J by 8 bases, with 8 bases of the junction left unmatched. The CDR3 loop spans 14 amino acids.

This rearrangement joins TRBV5-6 to TRBJ1-6; D remains ambiguous. The CDR3 is 13 amino acids. From germline, CDR1 is SGHDT and CDR2 YYEEEE. With 0 bases removed from V and 6 bases from J, the gap between germline ends came to 4 bases. The CDR3 loop reads CASSLGLNSPLHF. In DNA form, the CDR3 reads TGTGCCAGCAGCTTGGGACTTAATTCACCCCTCCACTTT.

V is TRBV7-9 and J is TRBJ2-1; D is perhaps TRBD1 (6 bases). Per germline, CDR1 SEHNR and CDR2 FQNEAQ (reference sequence). There are 18 residues in the CDR3. V was clipped by 4 bases and J by 10 bases, with 29 bases between them. CDR3 protein: CASSSQPPPGLGAVEQFF. The CDR3 region has the DNA TGTGCCAGCAGCTCCCAGCCCCCTCCCGGCTTGGGGGCAGTCGAGCAGTTCTTC.

The genes are TRBV5-1 and TRBJ1-1; D is undetermined. Trimming stripped 0 bases from V and 0 bases from J, with 3 bases between. Germline V gives CDR1 SGHRS, CDR2 YFSETQ. CDR3 length equals 13 residues. The CDR3 DNA is TGCGCCAGCAGCTTGGGGGTGAACACTGAAGCTTTCTTT. Its translation: CASSLGVNTEAFF.

The chain uses TRBV13 and TRBJ1-4; TRBD1 aligns across 10 bases. Unmatched junction bases numbered 8, after V lost 5 bases and J lost 8 bases. CDR3 length equals 15 residues. In germline, CDR1 is PRHDT, CDR2 FYEKMQ (reference sequence). CDR3 loop: CASSGSGQGEEKLFF. In DNA form, the CDR3 reads TGTGCCAGCAGCGGTAGTGGACAGGGGGAGGAAAAACTGTTTTTT.

The J gene is TRBJ2-7, the V gene TRBV6-5; D remains unclear. The CDR3 covers 13 residues. V dropped 6 bases and J dropped 2 bases, with 11 bases sitting between them. Germline values: CDR1 MNHEY, CDR2 SVGAGI. The CDR3 sequence is CASRRTRAYEQYF. DNA of the CDR3: TGTGCCAGCAGGCGGACCCGGGCCTACGAGCAGTACTTC.

The chain is built from TRBV28 and TRBJ2-1; D gene unclear. CDR1 is MDHEN and CDR2 is SYDVKM in the germline V gene. V gave up 2 bases and J gave up 7 bases, with 9 bases separating them. CDR3 length equals 13 residues. The CDR3 spells CASSLIAGNEQFF. As DNA, the CDR3 is TGTGCCAGCAGTTTAATCGCCGGAAATGAGCAGTTCTTC.

The chain links TRBV18 to TRBJ2-7, with TRBD1 matching over 10 bases. After removal of 3 bases from V and 3 bases from J, the junction contained 2 bases not matched to a gene. From germline, CDR1 is KGHSH and CDR2 LQKENI. The CDR3 is 14 residues long. This CDR3 reads CASSPDRGYYEQYF. DNA for the CDR3: TGTGCCAGCTCACCGGACAGGGGGTACTACGAGCAGTACTTC. Combining the CDR3 with reference TRBV18 and TRBJ2-7 gives the whole variable domain NAGVMQNPRHLVRRRGQEARLRCSPMKGHSHVYWYRQLPEEGLKFMVYLQKENIIDESGMPKERFSAEFPKEGPSILRIQQVVRGDSAAYFCASSPDRGYYEQYFGPGTRLTVT.

For the CDR3, the DNA is TGTGCCAGCAGCGTAGGCCCCCCTATAAGTCCCGGGGAGCTGTTTTTT. It is translated as CASSVGPPISPGELFF. This sequence joins TRBV9 and TRBJ2-2; no clear D. V was trimmed by 0 bases and J by 6 bases, leaving 15 bases between them. CDR1 and CDR2 (germline): SGDLS, YYNGEE. The CDR3 covers 16 residues. The full variable domain, completed using reference TRBV9 and TRBJ2-2, is DSGVTQTPKHLITATGQRVTLRCSPRSGDLSVYWYQQSLDQGLQFLIQYYNGEERAKGNILERFSAQQFPDLHSELNLSSLELGDSALYFCASSVGPPISPGELFFGEGSRLTVL.

The chain links TRBV15 to TRBJ2-7; 7 bases map to TRBD1. Unmatched junction bases numbered 10, after V lost 0 bases and J lost 11 bases. There are 14 residues in the CDR3. Germline values: CDR1 LNHNV, CDR2 YYDKDF (reference sequence). The CDR3 DNA is TGTGCCACCAGCAGAGATGTGACAGGGTCGAAGAAGTACTTC. Translated: CATSRDVTGSKKYF. The entire variable domain, with the rest obtained from reference TRBV15 and TRBJ2-7, is as follows: DAMVIQNPRYQVTQFGKPVTLSCSQTLNHNVMYWYQQKSSQAPKLLFHYYDKDFNNEADTPDNFQSRRPNTSFCFLDIRSPGLGDTAMYLCATSRDVTGSKKYFGPGTRLTVT.

The chain is built from TRBV6-1 and TRBJ1-5; D is perhaps TRBD1 (5 bases). This CDR3 spans 15 amino acids. Trimming removed 7 bases at V and 0 bases at J, with 13 bases between. CDR1 is MNHNS and CDR2 is SASEGT in the germline V gene. CDR3 nucleotides: TGTGCCAGCATCCCAGGGTCCTATAGCAATCAGCCCCAGCATTTT. This gives the protein CASIPGSYSNQPQHF.

The genes are TRBV5-1 and TRBJ1-3; no firm D call. Germline assignment: CDR1 SGHRS and CDR2 YFSETQ. V was shortened by 5 bases and J by 4 bases, with 10 bases between the two germline ends. There are 13 residues in the CDR3. In DNA, the CDR3 is TGCGCCAGCAGAGACCTGGTGGGAAACACCATATATTTT. Translated: CASRDLVGNTIYF.

The chain employs TRBV5-1 and TRBJ2-1; a weak D match, TRBD1 (5 bases). Deletions cut 0 bases from V and 2 bases from J, with 9 bases between. The CDR3 contains 15 residues. CDR1 SGHRS and CDR2 YFSETQ come from the germline V gene. The CDR3 nucleotides are TGCGCCAGCAGCTTGGACAGGCCAACCTACAATGAGCAGTTCTTC. It translates to CASSLDRPTYNEQFF. Full variable domain (rest looked up from reference TRBV5-1 and TRBJ2-1): KAGVTQTPRYLIKTRGQQVTLSCSPISGHRSVSWYQQTPGQGLQFLFEYFSETQRNKGNFPGRFSGRQFSNSRSEMNVSTLELGDSALYLCASSLDRPTYNEQFFGPGTRLTVL.

This clone came up a few times. V usage is TRBV6-6 and J usage is TRBJ2-2; 7 bases line up with TRBD1. Trimming cost V 6 bases and J 0 bases; bases outside gene matches: 7. The CDR3 runs 16 residues. Looked up from germline, CDR1 is MNHNY and CDR2 is SVGAGI (reference sequence). The CDR3: CASRYHRGANTGELFF. For the CDR3, the DNA is TGTGCCAGCAGGTACCACAGGGGAGCGAACACCGGGGAGCTGTTTTTT.

This clone appeared once. The chain recombines TRBV28 with TRBJ2-3, with 9 nucleotides matching TRBD1. The germline CDR1 and CDR2 sequences are MDHEN and SYDVKM. V gave up 5 bases and J gave up 1 base; unmatched junction bases: 7. This CDR3 is built from 16 residues. CDR3 residues: CASSPQGATRTDTQYF. In DNA, the CDR3 is TGTGCCAGCAGTCCACAGGGGGCGACCCGCACAGATACGCAGTATTTT.